This TCR beta chain appears in the sequencing data of a study of technical replicates of blood from a few donors (dated by TCRdb to 2015 to 2018). Preparation of the library involved the immunoSEQ multiplex PCR assay. TCRdb stores this immuneACCESS table with in-frame sequences only. Part of the clones is absent; in the studies checked, under half of the shortfall reflects unresolved V genes, and no reason is known for the rest. Across this sample there are approximately 94,000 clones, with roughly 95% seen only once. The ten top clones hold more than 0.35% of the sample. Comment on this clone: Its antigen remains unidentified. No base quality values were provided; no much bigger clone lies one nucleotide off.

CDR1 and CDR2, looked up from the germline V gene, are MDHEN and SYDVKM. From cysteine to phenylalanine, the CDR3 is 12 amino acids long. Only the CDR3 part of the read is kept: 36 bases, read in frame from the first base. V is cut by 5 bases and J by 14 bases, and the space between the germline ends is 18 bases. The specimen sequenced was T cells isolated from PBMCs. Recombination joined TRBV28 with TRBJ1-2; a weak D assignment points to TRBD1 (6 bases agree). The TCR sequence derives from a human donor in good health. The CDR3 amino acid sequence is: CASSLERGKETF. The bases are TGTGCCAGCAGTCTGGAGAGGGGGAAGGAAACCTTC.